Listed here is a single T cell receptor beta chain. This record belongs to a study of technical replicates of blood from a handful of donors. Sequencing used immunoSEQ multiplex PCR; TCRdb keeps in-frame clones, though not all of them. The profile covers approximately 73,000 clones, with over 80% appearing a single time and 0.35% to 0.45% taken by the ten largest. The V gene's germline CDR1 is MDHEN and CDR2 SYDVKM. The CDR3 is 17 amino acids. The V gene lost 5 bases and the J gene lost 0 bases, with 14 bases spanning the gap. Sequences were obtained from T cells isolated from PBMCs. The chain carries TRBV28 and TRBJ2-6; D not certain. This receptor was identified in a human donor in good health. DNA for the CDR3: TGTGCCAGCAGTAGTCCTTCGAGTTACTCTGGGGCCAACGTCCTGACTTTC. It translates to CASSSPSSYSGANVLTF.